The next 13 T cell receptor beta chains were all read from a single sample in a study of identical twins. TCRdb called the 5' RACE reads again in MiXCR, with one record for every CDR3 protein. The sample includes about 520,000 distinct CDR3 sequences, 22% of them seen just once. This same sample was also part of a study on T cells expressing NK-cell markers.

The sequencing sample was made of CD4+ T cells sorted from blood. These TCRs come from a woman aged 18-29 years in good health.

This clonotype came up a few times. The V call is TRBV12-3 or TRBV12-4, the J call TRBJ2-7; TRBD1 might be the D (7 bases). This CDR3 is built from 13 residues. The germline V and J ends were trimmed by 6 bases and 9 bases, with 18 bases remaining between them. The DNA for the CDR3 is TGTGCCAGCAGGGCAGGGGGGACGGCCACGCAGTACTTC. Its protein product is CASRAGGTATQYF.

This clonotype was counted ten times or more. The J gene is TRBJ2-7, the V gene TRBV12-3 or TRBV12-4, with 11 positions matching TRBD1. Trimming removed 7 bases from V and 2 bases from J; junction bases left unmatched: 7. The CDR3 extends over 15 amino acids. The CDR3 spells CASTLGTGGTYEQYF. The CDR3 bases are TGTGCCAGCACCCTGGGGACAGGGGGGACCTACGAGCAGTACTTC.

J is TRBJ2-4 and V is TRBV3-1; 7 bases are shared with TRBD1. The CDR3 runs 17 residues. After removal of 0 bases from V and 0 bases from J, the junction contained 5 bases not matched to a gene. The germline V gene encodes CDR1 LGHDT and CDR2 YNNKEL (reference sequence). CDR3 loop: CASSQDWDSPAKNIQYF. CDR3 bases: TGTGCCAGCAGCCAAGATTGGGACAGCCCAGCCAAAAACATTCAGTACTTC.

CDR3 loop: CASSPKGALAGGRSEQFF. The DNA for the CDR3 is TGCGCCAGCAGCCCAAAGGGGGCACTAGCGGGAGGGCGGAGTGAGCAGTTCTTC. This chain uses TRBV4-3 with TRBJ2-1; 13 bases are a match to TRBD2. Per the germline V gene, CDR1 is LGHNA and CDR2 is YSLEER. Trimming cost V 4 bases and J 9 bases; bases outside gene matches: 15. The CDR3 contains 18 residues.

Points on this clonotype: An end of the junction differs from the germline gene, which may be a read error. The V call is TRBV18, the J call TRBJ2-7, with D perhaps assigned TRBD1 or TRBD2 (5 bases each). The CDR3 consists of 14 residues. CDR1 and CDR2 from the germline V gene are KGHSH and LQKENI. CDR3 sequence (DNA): TGTGCTAGCTCACTATGGGACGGCTCCTACGAGCAGTACTTC. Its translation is CASSLWDGSYEQYF.

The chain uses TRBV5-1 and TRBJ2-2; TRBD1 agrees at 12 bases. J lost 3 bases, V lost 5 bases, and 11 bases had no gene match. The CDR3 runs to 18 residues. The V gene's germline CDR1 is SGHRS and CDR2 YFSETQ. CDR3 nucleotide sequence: TGCGCCAGCAGACCCCGCCGGGACAGGGGGCCGTACACCGGGGAGCTGTTTTTT. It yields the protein CASRPRRDRGPYTGELFF.

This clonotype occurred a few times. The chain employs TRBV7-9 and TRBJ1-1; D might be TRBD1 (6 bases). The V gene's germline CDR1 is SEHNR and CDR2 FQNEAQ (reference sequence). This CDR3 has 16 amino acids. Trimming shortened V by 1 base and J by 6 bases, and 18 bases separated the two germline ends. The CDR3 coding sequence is TGTGCCAGCAGCTTAGGACGGGGGGCGAAGGATGCTGAAGCTTTCTTT. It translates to CASSLGRGAKDAEAFF.

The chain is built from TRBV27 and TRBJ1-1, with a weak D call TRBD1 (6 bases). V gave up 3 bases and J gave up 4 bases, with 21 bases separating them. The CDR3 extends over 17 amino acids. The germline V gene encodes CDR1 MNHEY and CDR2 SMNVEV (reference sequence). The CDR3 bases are TGTGCCAGCAGTTTTTTGCCAGGGGTAATATGGAGCACTGAAGCTTTCTTT. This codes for CASSFLPGVIWSTEAFF.

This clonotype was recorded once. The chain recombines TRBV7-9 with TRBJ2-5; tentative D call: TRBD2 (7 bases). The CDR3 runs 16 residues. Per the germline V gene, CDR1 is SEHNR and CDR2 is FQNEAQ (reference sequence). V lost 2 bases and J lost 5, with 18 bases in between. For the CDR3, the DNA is TGTGCCAGCAGCTTAATGTTCCGGGGGGCTGGGGAGACCCAGTACTTC. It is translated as CASSLMFRGAGETQYF.

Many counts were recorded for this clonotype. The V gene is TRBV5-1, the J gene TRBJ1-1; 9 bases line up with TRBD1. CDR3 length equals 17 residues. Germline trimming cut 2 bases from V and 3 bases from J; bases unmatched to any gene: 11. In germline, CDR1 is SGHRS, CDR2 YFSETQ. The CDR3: CASSLNPPGQGHTEAFF. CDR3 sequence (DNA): TGCGCCAGCAGCTTAAACCCCCCGGGACAGGGCCACACTGAAGCTTTCTTT.

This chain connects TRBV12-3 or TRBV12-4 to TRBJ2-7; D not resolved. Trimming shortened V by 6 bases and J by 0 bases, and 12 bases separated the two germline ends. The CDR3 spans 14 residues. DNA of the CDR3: TGTGCCAGCAGGCTAGGGCCGAGCTCCTACGAGCAGTACTTC. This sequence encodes CASRLGPSSYEQYF.

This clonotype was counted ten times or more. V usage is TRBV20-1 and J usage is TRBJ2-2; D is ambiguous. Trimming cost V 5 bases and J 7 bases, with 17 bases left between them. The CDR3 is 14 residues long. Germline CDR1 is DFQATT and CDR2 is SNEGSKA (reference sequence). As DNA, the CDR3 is TGCAGTGCTCTCCCGCCCTGGAATAACGGGGAGCTGTTTTTT. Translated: CSALPPWNNGELFF.

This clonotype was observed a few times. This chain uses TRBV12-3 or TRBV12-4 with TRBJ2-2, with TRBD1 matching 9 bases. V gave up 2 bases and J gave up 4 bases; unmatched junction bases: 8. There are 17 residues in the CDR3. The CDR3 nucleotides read TGTGCCAGCAGTTTACGCACCGGGACAGGGAGCACCGGGGAGCTGTTTTTT. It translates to CASSLRTGTGSTGELFF.